The present T cell receptor (beta chain) was sequenced within a study of shared clonotypes between healthy human individuals. Whole-study results and caveats: Richness estimates generally favored naive over memory subsets.

The authors split each subset's genomic DNA evenly across several immunoSEQ plates. Produced via immunoSEQ multiplex PCR; TCRdb's table is partial and in-frame only. The sample gives about 2 million clones, roughly 94% of which show up once; more than 0.9% is in the top ten. The ends were cut back, 5 bases at V and 13 bases at J, with 15 bases in the middle. This CDR3 is built from 12 residues. The germline gives CDR1 SGHTA, CDR2 FQGNSA. Naive CD8 cells, CD45RO-negative and positively selected for CCR7, excluded terminally differentiated effector memory CD45RA+ cells. Every one of the donors was a Caucasian adult that lived in Nashville, Tennessee. As regards this clone: What it recognizes is unknown.

The TCR originated in a young man in good health. The chain recombines TRBV7-2 with TRBJ2-1; weak D call: TRBD1 (6 bases). The sample was naive CD8+ T cells sorted from blood. This CDR3 reads CASSPTGDTQFF. DNA of the CDR3: TGTGCCAGCAGCCCCACCGGGGACACACAGTTCTTC.